The following is a T cell receptor (beta chain) sequence with its context. What this receptor recognizes is not known. No much larger clone exists at a distance of one base, and base qualities are not known. Its CDR3 holds 14 amino acids, cysteine through phenylalanine. Only the CDR3 DNA stays, 42 bases, in frame from base 1. CDR1 SGHVS and CDR2 FQNEAQ were looked up in the germline V gene. V drops 5 bases and J drops 6 bases, leaving 13 bases in between. The entry originates in a study of T cell changes during pregnancy in multiple sclerosis (dated by TCRdb to the late 2010s). Turning to the overall study: The study looked at changes in the T cell repertoire across pregnancy in women with multiple sclerosis.

Libraries were constructed by the immunoSEQ multiplex PCR assay. TCRdb stores this immuneACCESS table with in-frame sequences only. Part of the clones is absent; in the studies checked, under half of the shortfall reflects unresolved V genes, and no reason is known for the rest. The sample includes under 80,000 clones, with about 90% observed a single time. In total, the top ten clones hold about 0.45% of the sample. The sequencing here drew on CD4+ T cells from peripheral blood mononuclear cells, taken in the second trimester of pregnancy. This receptor chain uses TRBV7-8 and TRBJ1-4, with TRBD1 tentatively as D gene (6 bases match). This clonotype was obtained from a female donor with multiple sclerosis, enrolled in a pregnancy study. The bases are TGTGCCAGCAGCCGGACAGTGGATTATGAAAAACTGTTTTTT. Translation gives CASSRTVDYEKLFF.